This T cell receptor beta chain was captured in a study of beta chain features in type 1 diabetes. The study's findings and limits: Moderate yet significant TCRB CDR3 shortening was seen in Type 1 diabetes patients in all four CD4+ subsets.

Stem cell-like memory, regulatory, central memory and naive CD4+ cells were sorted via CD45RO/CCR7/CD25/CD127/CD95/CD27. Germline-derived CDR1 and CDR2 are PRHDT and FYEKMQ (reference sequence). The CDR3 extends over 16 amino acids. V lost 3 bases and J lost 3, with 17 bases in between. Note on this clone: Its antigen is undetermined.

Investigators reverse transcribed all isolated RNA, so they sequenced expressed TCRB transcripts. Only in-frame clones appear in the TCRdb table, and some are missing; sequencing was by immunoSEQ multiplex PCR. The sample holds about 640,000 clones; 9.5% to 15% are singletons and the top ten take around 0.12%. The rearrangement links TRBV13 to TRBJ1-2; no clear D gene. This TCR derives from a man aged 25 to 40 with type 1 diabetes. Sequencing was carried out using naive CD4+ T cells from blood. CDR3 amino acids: CASSFHEMSRDYGYTF. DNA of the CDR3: TGTGCCAGCAGCTTCCACGAGATGTCGAGGGACTATGGCTACACCTTC.